A single sample gave rise to the 29 T cell receptor beta chains below, sequenced in a study of T-cell memory formation after mild COVID-19. TCRdb analysed the 5' RACE reads with MiXCR anew, one entry per CDR3 protein. The data contain 550,000 to 600,000 distinct CDR3 sequences, roughly 17% of them singletons. Sequenced input: PBMCs or a T cell subset sorted from them (not recorded which). All receptors derive from an adult woman who had mild COVID-19 (a few samples of this study predate the infection). Cell type and time point are not known.

J is TRBJ2-3 and V is TRBV10-3; TRBD1 matches at 12 bases. Germline assignment: CDR1 ENHRY and CDR2 SYGVKD. J was trimmed by 5 bases and V by 10 bases; bases with no gene match: 7. The CDR3 sequence is 14 residues long. CDR3 coding DNA: TGTGCCACCGGGACAGGGGGCTTTAAAGATACGCAGTATTTT. Its protein product is CATGTGGFKDTQYF.

This chain connects TRBV11-2 to TRBJ2-1; 16 nucleotides agree with TRBD2. The CDR3 has 17 amino acids. Losses at the gene ends were 2 bases for V and 9 bases for J; bases not matched to a gene: 7. The germline CDR1 and CDR2 sequences are SGHAT and FQNNGV. DNA for the CDR3: TGTGCCAGCAGCTTACTTGGGACTAGCGGGAGGGATGTTGAGCAGTTCTTC. Protein sequence: CASSLLGTSGRDVEQFF.

The chain couples TRBV10-3 to TRBJ1-2, with TRBD1 matching 8 bases. V dropped 2 bases and J dropped 4; count of bases not matched to a gene: 6. CDR3 length equals 15 residues. Per the germline V gene, CDR1 is ENHRY and CDR2 is SYGVKD. This CDR3 is CAISEGNRGSYGYTF. CDR3 DNA: TGTGCCATCAGTGAGGGCAACAGGGGGAGCTATGGCTACACCTTC.

This clonotype was seen only a few times. The V and J genes are TRBV10-2 and TRBJ1-2, with D unclear. The CDR3 is made up of 13 amino acids. The germline gives CDR1 WSHSY, CDR2 SAAADI. With 4 bases removed from V and 3 bases from J, the gap between germline ends came to 9 bases. The CDR3 here is CASSVQVDYGYTF. The CDR3 region has the DNA TGCGCCAGCAGTGTTCAGGTGGACTATGGCTACACCTTC.

This chain uses TRBV7-2 with TRBJ1-2, with TRBD1 identical over 7 bases. CDR3 length: 15 amino acids. The V gene end was trimmed by 1 base and the J gene end by 2 bases; junction bases not matched to a gene: 4. CDR1 and CDR2 (germline): SGHTA, FQGNSA. The CDR3 sequence is CASSLGGTENYGYTF. CDR3 DNA: TGTGCCAGCAGCTTAGGGGGGACAGAAAACTATGGCTACACCTTC.

This clonotype was detected a few times. DNA for the CDR3: TGTGCCAGCTCACCACAGCCAAACTATGGCTACACCTTC. Translating gives CASSPQPNYGYTF. The chain joins TRBV18 to TRBJ1-2; no clear D. V lost 1 base to trimming and J lost 2 bases, with 5 bases between them. Germline values: CDR1 KGHSH, CDR2 LQKENI. The CDR3 consists of 13 residues.

This clonotype was detected once. The chain is built from TRBV7-9 and TRBJ1-3; tentatively, D is TRBD1 (6 bases). The V end lost 4 bases, the J end lost 6 bases, and 22 bases lay between the germline ends. CDR1 and CDR2 from the germline V gene are SEHNR and FQNEAQ (reference sequence). The CDR3 extends over 17 amino acids. CDR3 sequence reads: CASSSTGGKGDLNTIYF. The CDR3 nucleotides read TGTGCCAGCAGCTCGACCGGGGGGAAGGGGGATTTAAACACCATATATTTT.

This clonotype was observed a few times. V usage is TRBV4-3 and J usage is TRBJ2-7; no clear D gene. Per the germline V gene, CDR1 is LGHNA and CDR2 is YSLEER. This CDR3 spans 16 amino acids. V was cut by 0 bases and J by 3 bases, with 15 bases left in between. CDR3 sequence reads: CASSQDWPSEYYEQYF. The CDR3 DNA is TGCGCCAGCAGCCAAGATTGGCCGTCCGAATACTACGAGCAGTACTTC.

V gene TRBV7-3 combines with J gene TRBJ2-3; either TRBD1 or TRBD2 may fit D (5 bases each). Germline CDR1 and CDR2: SGHTA and FQGTGA. This CDR3 has 17 residues. V dropped 3 bases and J dropped 1 base, with 17 bases sitting between them. CDR3 sequence: CASSFRGAGLGTDTQYF. CDR3 DNA: TGTGCCAGCAGCTTCCGTGGGGCGGGTTTGGGCACAGATACGCAGTATTTT.

The chain uses TRBV2 and TRBJ2-2; 7 positions match TRBD2. Germline V CDR1 and CDR2: SNHLY, FYNNEI. The CDR3 is made up of 15 amino acids. The V segment lost 6 bases and the J segment 1 base; nucleotides outside the gene matches: 5. CDR3 nucleotide sequence: TGTGCCAGCAGGGAGCGGGGCCTGAACACCGGGGAGCTGTTTTTT. It is translated as CASRERGLNTGELFF. Full variable domain (outside the CDR3, taken from reference TRBV2 and TRBJ2-2): EPEVTQTPSHQVTQMGQEVILRCVPISNHLYFYWYRQILGQKVEFLVSFYNNEISEKSEIFDDQFSVERPDGSNFTLKIRSTKLEDSAMYFCASRERGLNTGELFFGEGSRLTVL.

V gene TRBV7-9 combines with J gene TRBJ2-6; D remains unclear. V lost 8 bases to trimming and J lost 1 base, with 6 bases between them. This CDR3 is built from 13 residues. Germline CDR1 is SEHNR and CDR2 is FQNEAQ (reference sequence). CDR3 in DNA: TGTGCCAGCGTGGTATCTGGGGCCAACGTCCTGACTTTC. As protein: CASVVSGANVLTF.

This clonotype was detected a few times. The J gene is TRBJ1-1, the V gene TRBV7-6; TRBD1 is a possible D gene (5 bases). Trimming took 0 bases from V and 7 from J, leaving 12 bases between them. From germline, CDR1 is SGHVS and CDR2 FNYEAQ. The CDR3 is made up of 14 amino acids. The CDR3 protein is CASSLAGQVGEAFF. The DNA of the CDR3 is TGTGCCAGCAGCTTAGCGGGGCAGGTGGGTGAAGCTTTCTTT.

This clonotype turned up a few times. The rearrangement links TRBV20-1 to TRBJ2-1; TRBD2 might be the D (5 bases). Between the trimmed V and J ends, which lost 6 bases and 0 bases, there was a span of 12 bases. CDR3 length equals 14 residues. Germline CDR1 reads DFQATT; CDR2 reads SNEGSKA (reference sequence). The CDR3 reads CSASRRSSYNEQFF. Written as DNA, the CDR3 is TGCAGTGCGTCCCGGAGGTCCTCCTACAATGAGCAGTTCTTC.

Ten or more counts support this clonotype. The chain employs TRBV5-1 and TRBJ2-7, with D uncertain. CDR3 length: 14 residues. CDR1 and CDR2 (germline): SGHRS, YFSETQ. The V and J ends lost 0 bases and 0 bases respectively, with 7 bases between them. CDR3 DNA sequence: TGCGCCAGCAGCTTGGGGCAGGACTCCTACGAGCAGTACTTC. Translated: CASSLGQDSYEQYF.

This clonotype was observed a few times. The rearrangement uses TRBV6-6 and TRBJ1-5; D possibly corresponds to TRBD1 (5 bases). Germline CDR1 is MNHNY and CDR2 is SVGAGI (reference sequence). V shed 0 bases and J shed 2 bases, with 5 bases lying between them. The CDR3 length is 14 residues. The CDR3 sequence is CASSYSGGNQPQHF. CDR3 bases: TGTGCCAGCAGTTACTCAGGGGGCAATCAGCCCCAGCATTTT.

V and J are TRBV20-1 and TRBJ1-1; D uncertain. The CDR3 sequence is 13 residues long. CDR1 and CDR2 (germline): DFQATT, SNEGSKA (reference sequence). Trimming shortened V by 6 bases and J by 1 base, and 12 bases separated the two germline ends. This chain's CDR3 is CSAPKQTNTEAFF. Here the CDR3 DNA reads TGCAGTGCACCCAAACAGACGAACACTGAAGCTTTCTTT.

This clonotype was seen many times. The chain is built from TRBV13 and TRBJ2-1; TRBD2 aligns across 8 bases. With 3 bases clipped from V and 6 bases from J, the junction kept 1 base outside the gene matches. Germline V gene data show CDR1 as PRHDT and CDR2 as FYEKMQ (reference sequence). The CDR3 extends over 13 amino acids. CDR3 bases: TGTGCCAGCAGCTTCGGGACTAGCAATGAGCAGTTCTTC. It encodes CASSFGTSNEQFF.

In its sample, this clonotype was seen a few times. The V gene is TRBV2, the J gene TRBJ2-3; either TRBD1 or TRBD2 may supply D (5 bases each). With 10 bases removed from V and 8 bases from J, the gap between germline ends came to 19 bases. The CDR3 length is 13 residues. From germline, CDR1 is SNHLY and CDR2 FYNNEI. In nucleotides, the CDR3 is TGTGCCACACAGCCCGCTGGGGGTGGTACGCAGTATTTT. Its protein is CATQPAGGGTQYF.

This chain joins TRBV29-1 and TRBJ2-3, with 11 nucleotides matching TRBD1. V shed 6 bases, J shed 3 bases, and the junction held 5 bases outside the gene matches. In germline, CDR1 is SQVTM, CDR2 ANQGSEA. The CDR3 sequence is 14 residues long. This CDR3 is CSVRTGGLTDTQYF. For the CDR3, the DNA is TGCAGCGTACGGACAGGGGGCTTAACAGATACGCAGTATTTT.

This clonotype has just a few counts. The genes are TRBV12-3 or TRBV12-4 and TRBJ1-5; D uncertain. The CDR3 extends over 15 amino acids. Trimming left V 4 bases short and J 1 base short, with 11 bases between. DNA of the CDR3: TGTGCCAGCAGTTCTTGGACCGAGAGCAATCAGCCCCAGCATTTT. This sequence encodes CASSSWTESNQPQHF.

This clonotype was recorded a few times. The chain employs TRBV7-8 and TRBJ2-2, with TRBD2 identical over 11 bases. V dropped 5 bases and J dropped 3; count of bases not matched to a gene: 5. Germline-derived CDR1 and CDR2 are SGHVS and FQNEAQ. CDR3 length: 16 residues. The CDR3 sequence is CASSQTSGGYTGELFF. CDR3 DNA sequence: TGTGCCAGCAGCCAAACTAGCGGGGGTTACACCGGGGAGCTGTTTTTT.

This clonotype has more than one count but fewer than ten. The V call is TRBV27, the J call TRBJ2-7; D gene ambiguous. Germline lookup yields CDR1 MNHEY and CDR2 SMNVEV (reference sequence). V shed 7 bases and J shed 1 base, with 8 bases lying between them. The CDR3 consists of 12 residues. The CDR3 DNA reads TGTGCCAGCATAGGCCCGTCCTACGAGCAGTACTTC. Encoded protein: CASIGPSYEQYF.

This chain connects TRBV4-1 to TRBJ2-7; the match to TRBD2 covers 7 bases. This CDR3 is built from 15 residues. J lost 1 base, V lost 5 bases, and 8 bases had no gene match. The germline gives CDR1 MGHRA, CDR2 YSYEKL. CDR3 sequence: CASSGKAGESYEQYF. CDR3 nucleotides: TGCGCCAGCAGCGGAAAGGCGGGAGAGTCCTACGAGCAGTACTTC.

This chain links TRBV2 with TRBJ1-4; the match to TRBD1 covers 8 bases. Germline assignment: CDR1 SNHLY and CDR2 FYNNEI. This CDR3 has 14 amino acids. V gave up 7 bases and J gave up 5 bases; unmatched junction bases: 6. The CDR3 region is CASTRGQANEKLFF. The CDR3 DNA reads as TGTGCCAGCACCAGGGGACAGGCGAATGAAAAACTGTTTTTT.

The genes are TRBV4-1 and TRBJ1-4; D is unclear. The V and J ends lost 4 bases and 0 bases respectively, with 18 bases between them. The CDR3 length is 18 residues. Looked up from germline, CDR1 is MGHRA and CDR2 is YSYEKL. CDR3 DNA sequence: TGCGCCAGCAGCCCACTTGACGGGAGTGCCGCAACTAATGAAAAACTGTTTTTT. It yields the protein CASSPLDGSAATNEKLFF.

The J gene is TRBJ2-7, the V gene TRBV29-1, with 9 bases aligning to TRBD2. The V gene's germline CDR1 is SQVTM and CDR2 ANQGSEA. Losses at the gene ends were 4 bases for V and 5 bases for J; bases not matched to a gene: 12. The CDR3 totals 15 residues. DNA of the CDR3: TGCAGCGTTGTAGGTCCAATGGGCGGGAGGGACGAGCAGTACTTC. It translates to CSVVGPMGGRDEQYF.

This chain connects TRBV30 to TRBJ1-2; D is unclear. V shed 0 bases and J shed 4 bases, with 6 bases lying between them. Germline CDR1 is GTSNPN and CDR2 is SVGIG (reference sequence). There are 12 residues in the CDR3. The CDR3 sequence is CAWSVAVYGYTF. DNA of the CDR3: TGTGCCTGGAGTGTAGCCGTCTATGGCTACACCTTC.

The table lists this clonotype with many counts. This chain uses TRBV7-2 with TRBJ2-5; D might be TRBD1 or TRBD2, each matching 6 bases. The CDR3 is 14 residues long. Germline assignment: CDR1 SGHTA and CDR2 FQGNSA. Trimming shortened V by 0 bases and J by 5 bases, and 10 bases separated the two germline ends. As DNA, the CDR3 is TGTGCCAGCAGCTTAGCGGGGGGCCGGGAGACCCAGTACTTC. This codes for CASSLAGGRETQYF.

J is TRBJ1-5 and V is TRBV6-6, with 7 bases that match TRBD1. With 6 bases clipped from V and 5 bases from J, the junction kept 10 bases outside the gene matches. The CDR3 is made up of 15 amino acids. The V gene's germline CDR1 is MNHNY and CDR2 SVGAGI (reference sequence). The CDR3 protein is CASSSKQGSDQPQHF. DNA of the CDR3: TGTGCCAGCAGCTCAAAACAGGGGTCCGATCAGCCCCAGCATTTT.